The rows below give T cell receptor beta chains drawn from one sample of a study of vaccination and CD4 T cells after COVID-19. MiXCR, run by TCRdb on the PCR reads, gives a single entry per CDR3 protein. Seen here are approximately 15,000 distinct CDR3 sequences, around 52% observed once, and the top ten hold over 8%. No cognate antigen is known for these TCRs. Input material: CD4+ T cells from blood, cultured in vitro. The receptor source for this set is a human donor who had recovered from COVID-19. Each CDR3 is given with its conserved first and last residue. The D gene is left open where the match is weak. The size field is filled for only some rows; it gives once, few, many or a size class.

D gene | J gene | V gene | clone size | CDR3 protein | CDR3 DNA
. | TRBJ2-7 | TRBV6-1 | . | CASRPSAGSYEQYF | TGTGCCAGCAGACCCTCAGCAGGATCCTACGAGCAGTACTTC
. | TRBJ1-1 | TRBV7-9 | . | CASSLKGRREGRVTEAFF | TGTGCCAGCAGCTTAAAGGGTCGGAGGGAGGGACGGGTCACTGAAGCTTTCTTT
. | TRBJ2-1 | TRBV7-9 | . | CASSPPGTLHNEQFF | TGTGCCAGCAGCCCACCCGGGACCCTTCACAATGAGCAGTTCTTC
. | TRBJ2-7 | TRBV7-9 | few | CASSLGAASEQYF | TGTGCCAGCAGCTTAGGAGCTGCTTCCGAGCAGTACTTC
. | TRBJ2-5 | TRBV7-9 | . | CASSRYQETQYF | TGTGCCAGCAGCCGGTACCAAGAGACCCAGTACTTC
. | TRBJ1-3 | TRBV18 | . | CASSLDVTSGNTIYF | TGTGCCAGCTCGTTAGATGTCACCTCTGGAAACACCATATATTTT
. | TRBJ1-5 | TRBV5-5 | . | CASSILGNQPQHF | TGTGCCAGCAGCATTTTGGGAAATCAGCCCCAGCATTTT
TRBD2 | TRBJ2-5 | TRBV12-3/TRBV12-4 | . | CASSPSGVRETQYF | TGTGCCAGCAGCCCTAGCGGCGTCCGAGAGACCCAGTACTTC
. | TRBJ1-3 | TRBV20-1 | . | CSAGLGDSGNTIYF | TGCAGTGCTGGTTTAGGGGACTCTGGAAACACCATATATTTT
. | TRBJ1-5 | TRBV7-2 | . | CASSLLRGGQPQHF | TGTGCCAGCAGCCTTCTTAGAGGCGGGCAGCCCCAGCATTTT